The 25 T cell receptor beta chains given below trace back to one sample, sequenced in a study of cytomegalovirus exposure and HLA in healthy donors. Profiling relied on immunoSEQ multiplex PCR, and the TCRdb table lists in-frame clones only, not all of them. The sample lists 100,000 to 150,000 clones; about 82% were seen once. The material sequenced was PBMCs. The receptors here all came from a man between 18 and 29 years old in good health and CMV-seronegative.

The genes are TRBV6-1 and TRBJ1-6, with D possibly being TRBD1 (6 bases). V shed 6 bases and J shed 5 bases, with 14 bases lying between them. There are 15 residues in the CDR3. Germline assignment: CDR1 MNHNS and CDR2 SASEGT. The CDR3, as DNA: TGTGCCAGCAGCCTCGAGGACAGTCATAATTCACCCCTCCACTTT. Protein product: CASSLEDSHNSPLHF.

The CDR3 sequence: CASSSITTRNTEAFF. The CDR3 region has the DNA TGTGCCAGCAGCTCAATAACTACAAGGAACACTGAAGCTTTCTTT. The J gene is TRBJ1-1, the V gene TRBV5-6, with D hard to call. Trimming removed 3 bases from V and 1 base from J, with 13 bases in between. This CDR3 has 15 amino acids. CDR1 SGHDT and CDR2 YYEEEE come from the germline V gene.

V gene TRBV4-1 combines with J gene TRBJ2-7; 9 bases fit TRBD2. Germline values: CDR1 MGHRA, CDR2 YSYEKL. V lost 0 bases, J lost 5 bases, and 17 bases stayed unmatched. The CDR3 length is 19 residues. Here the CDR3 DNA reads TGCGCCAGCAGCCAAGATATTTACGTGTCGCGGGAGGGCCCTCACGAGCAGTACTTC. Translating it yields CASSQDIYVSREGPHEQYF.

The chain combines TRBV10-3 with TRBJ2-7; D is perhaps TRBD1 (6 bases). Between the trimmed V and J ends, which lost 10 bases and 0 bases, there was a span of 13 bases. The germline gives CDR1 ENHRY, CDR2 SYGVKD. This CDR3 spans 13 amino acids. The CDR3 protein is CASGQSSSYEQYF. The CDR3, as DNA: TGTGCCAGCGGACAGTCGAGCTCCTACGAGCAGTACTTC.

This chain connects TRBV15 to TRBJ2-1; 8 bases align to TRBD2. This CDR3 spans 16 amino acids. The germline CDR1 and CDR2 sequences are LNHNV and YYDKDF (reference sequence). Trimming took 1 base from V and 4 from J; bases not matched to a gene: 6. As DNA, the CDR3 is TGTGCCACCAGCAGAGCGGGTAGCGGGGTTTACAATGAGCAGTTCTTC. Protein product: CATSRAGSGVYNEQFF.

The chain is built from TRBV6-1 and TRBJ1-1; possibly TRBD1 for D (6 bases). Germline V gene data show CDR1 as MNHNS and CDR2 as SASEGT. Trimming shortened V by 7 bases and J by 0 bases, and 9 bases separated the two germline ends. This CDR3 is 13 amino acids long. This CDR3 reads CASIQGMNTEAFF. The CDR3 DNA reads TGTGCCAGCATCCAGGGGATGAACACTGAAGCTTTCTTT.

The chain has TRBV10-1 and TRBJ1-6; 8 bases are a match to TRBD1. The CDR3 is 18 residues long. Germline CDR1 reads WNHNN; CDR2 reads SYGVQD (reference sequence). Trimming removed 2 bases from V and 0 bases from J; junction bases left unmatched: 6. Here the CDR3 DNA reads TGCGCCAGCAGTGAGGCCCGGGACAGGAGCTCCTATAATTCACCCCTCCACTTT. Translation: CASSEARDRSSYNSPLHF.

The genes are TRBV13 and TRBJ2-1; possibly TRBD2 for D (6 bases). The CDR3 loop spans 17 amino acids. Per germline, CDR1 PRHDT and CDR2 FYEKMQ (reference sequence). V was clipped by 3 bases and J by 10 bases, with 25 bases between them. The CDR3 reads CASSFSTGGTTLGEQFF. As DNA, the CDR3 is TGTGCCAGCAGCTTCTCTACCGGCGGGACCACCCTCGGAGAGCAGTTCTTC.

The CDR3 loop reads CASSSPRGAGTYEQYF. The CDR3 nucleotides are TGTGCCAGCAGCTCGCCCCGAGGGGCGGGGACCTACGAGCAGTACTTC. The chain links TRBV5-4 to TRBJ2-7; D is possibly TRBD2 (6 bases). The CDR3 consists of 16 residues. Germline values: CDR1 SGHNT, CDR2 YYREEE (reference sequence). Trimming removed 3 bases at V and 2 bases at J, with 18 bases between.

This chain links TRBV6-1 with TRBJ1-1; D remains ambiguous. V dropped 5 bases and J dropped 4 bases, with 11 bases sitting between them. CDR3 length: 13 amino acids. From germline, CDR1 is MNHNS and CDR2 SASEGT. The CDR3 DNA is TGTGCCAGCAGTCCCGAGACGGGCACTGAAGCTTTCTTT. Protein product: CASSPETGTEAFF.

This clone came up once. The V gene is TRBV5-1, the J gene TRBJ2-7; perhaps TRBD2 as D (6 bases). This CDR3 has 15 amino acids. Germline V gene data show CDR1 as SGHRS and CDR2 as YFSETQ. V was clipped by 2 bases and J by 5 bases, with 17 bases between them. The CDR3 protein is CASSFSAGRIDEQYF. For the CDR3, the DNA is TGCGCCAGCAGCTTTTCGGCCGGGAGAATCGACGAGCAGTACTTC.

This clone was seen once. This chain connects TRBV11-2 to TRBJ1-1; the match to TRBD1 covers 8 bases. CDR3 length: 15 amino acids. V dropped 0 bases and J dropped 1; count of bases not matched to a gene: 1. Germline CDR1 SGHAT, CDR2 FQNNGV. CDR3: CASSLDGQGNTEAFF. The DNA of the CDR3 is TGTGCCAGCAGCTTAGATGGACAGGGGAACACTGAAGCTTTCTTT.

V is TRBV7-9 and J is TRBJ2-1, with a weak D call TRBD2 (7 bases). Germline lookup yields CDR1 SEHNR and CDR2 FQNEAQ (reference sequence). The CDR3 is 15 amino acids. Trimming stripped 5 bases from V and 7 bases from J, with 18 bases between. The CDR3 loop is CASSQTRGAFNEQFF. CDR3 coding DNA: TGTGCCAGCAGCCAGACCCGGGGGGCCTTTAATGAGCAGTTCTTC.

J is TRBJ2-1 and V is TRBV6-1; D may be TRBD2 (6 bases). Germline loops: CDR1 MNHNS, CDR2 SASEGT. Trimming stripped 7 bases from V and 0 bases from J, with 13 bases between. The CDR3 is 15 residues long. This CDR3 is CASIPTRSSYNEQFF. In DNA form, the CDR3 reads TGTGCCAGCATACCGACTAGGAGCTCCTACAATGAGCAGTTCTTC.

The rearrangement joins TRBV19 to TRBJ2-7; D is possibly TRBD1 (6 bases). Trimming cost V 3 bases and J 0 bases, with 15 bases left between them. Germline V gene sequence: CDR1 LNHDA, CDR2 SQIVND (reference sequence). The CDR3 contains 16 residues. The CDR3 DNA reads TGTGCCAGTAGTATGCAGGGGCAGGCAGCCTCCTACGAGCAGTACTTC. It translates to CASSMQGQAASYEQYF.

This rearrangement joins TRBV11-2 to TRBJ2-7; 8 bases agree with TRBD2. The junction had 6 bases not matched to a gene; V was cut back by 5 bases and J by 0 bases. The CDR3 consists of 15 residues. In germline, CDR1 is SGHAT, CDR2 FQNNGV. The CDR3 DNA sequence: TGTGCCAGCAGCCCAAGCGGGAGTATCTCCTACGAGCAGTACTTC. Translated: CASSPSGSISYEQYF.

This clone is classed as medium-sized. This rearrangement joins TRBV6-1 to TRBJ2-3; 14 bases align to TRBD2. Germline V lookup: CDR1 MNHNS, CDR2 SASEGT. This CDR3 region has 15 residues. V shed 4 bases, J shed 3 bases, and the junction held 0 bases outside the gene matches. The CDR3 loop is CASSGTSGGTDTQYF. CDR3 DNA sequence: TGTGCCAGCAGTGGGACTAGCGGGGGGACAGATACGCAGTATTTT.

The rearrangement uses TRBV5-1 and TRBJ1-6; tentatively, D is TRBD1 (6 bases). The germline V and J ends were trimmed by 4 bases and 6 bases, with 11 bases remaining between them. Per the germline V gene, CDR1 is SGHRS and CDR2 is YFSETQ. This CDR3 is 14 amino acids long. The CDR3 coding sequence is TGCGCCAGCAGCGTGGACAGTTTTAATTCACCCCTCCACTTT. Amino acid sequence: CASSVDSFNSPLHF.

The genes are TRBV5-5 and TRBJ1-1; 9 positions match TRBD1. The V gene end was trimmed by 4 bases and the J gene end by 6 bases; junction bases not matched to a gene: 4. Germline values: CDR1 SGHKS, CDR2 YYEKEE (reference sequence). This CDR3 is built from 13 residues. CDR3 amino acids: CASSGDRDPEAFF. The CDR3 coding sequence is TGTGCCAGCAGCGGGGACAGGGACCCTGAAGCTTTCTTT. Looking up the rest from reference TRBV5-5 and TRBJ1-1 gives the full variable domain: DAGVTQSPTHLIKTRGQQVTLRCSPISGHKSVSWYQQVLGQGPQFIFQYYEKEERGRGNFPDRFSARQFPNYSSELNVNALLLGDSALYLCASSGDRDPEAFFGQGTRLTVV.

The chain recombines TRBV13 with TRBJ2-2; 10 bases line up with TRBD2. The CDR3 sequence is 17 residues long. Losses at the gene ends were 1 base for V and 5 bases for J; bases not matched to a gene: 7. CDR1 and CDR2 from the germline V gene are PRHDT and FYEKMQ (reference sequence). DNA of the CDR3: TGTGCCAGCAGCTTAGCGTCTAGCGGGGGAAAAACCGGGGAGCTGTTTTTT. Translation gives CASSLASSGGKTGELFF.

J is TRBJ1-1 and V is TRBV9; D is perhaps TRBD1 (6 bases). Between the trimmed V and J ends, which lost 4 bases and 0 bases, there was a span of 13 bases. Germline V lookup: CDR1 SGDLS, CDR2 YYNGEE. This CDR3 has 15 amino acids. The CDR3 sequence is CASSTTGQMNTEAFF. The CDR3 DNA reads as TGTGCCAGCAGCACGACCGGACAGATGAACACTGAAGCTTTCTTT.

This clone occurred once. The chain has TRBV6-6 and TRBJ1-2; 7 bases map to TRBD1. The CDR3 runs 14 residues. J was trimmed by 4 bases and V by 5 bases; bases with no gene match: 7. CDR1 is MNHNY, CDR2 SVGAGI, per germline (reference sequence). CDR3 in amino acids: CASSATGDSYGYTF. DNA of the CDR3: TGTGCCAGCAGTGCCACCGGGGACAGCTATGGCTACACCTTC.

This chain links TRBV5-4 with TRBJ1-1; D possibly corresponds to TRBD1 (5 bases). The V end lost 4 bases, the J end lost 6 bases, and 13 bases lay between the germline ends. This CDR3 contains 13 residues. Germline loops: CDR1 SGHNT, CDR2 YYREEE (reference sequence). The CDR3 loop is CASSVPRGSEAFF. In DNA, the CDR3 is TGTGCCAGCAGCGTCCCCCGGGGGTCTGAAGCTTTCTTT.

The chain recombines TRBV6-5 with TRBJ1-2; tentative D call: TRBD1 (6 bases). Germline lookup yields CDR1 MNHEY and CDR2 SVGAGI. V was trimmed by 5 bases and J by 3 bases, leaving 10 bases between them. This CDR3 has 13 amino acids. CDR3 in amino acids: CASSEGEYYGYTF. CDR3 nucleotide sequence: TGTGCCAGCAGTGAGGGGGAATACTATGGCTACACCTTC.

The chain joins TRBV5-4 to TRBJ2-5; TRBD2 is a possible D gene (6 bases). The V end was cut by 5 bases, the J end by 0 bases, with 20 bases between. Per germline, CDR1 SGHNT and CDR2 YYREEE (reference sequence). The CDR3 is 17 residues long. This CDR3 reads CASSSDPGRTNQETQYF. The CDR3 DNA reads as TGTGCCAGCAGTTCGGACCCGGGGAGGACTAACCAAGAGACCCAGTACTTC.